The TCR beta chain described here comes from a study of a mutant IDH1 vaccine in newly diagnosed glioma. Overall study: The patients received vaccinations eight times, in weeks 1, 3, 5, 7, 11, 15, 19 and 23. Treated patients comprised approximately 62% males and roughly 40% females, mean age approximately 37 years. General study results and limits: Immune responses induced by the vaccine were seen in 93.3% of patients, spanning multiple MHC alleles.

Sequencing used immunoSEQ multiplex PCR; TCRdb keeps in-frame clones, though not all of them. The sample lists around 85,000 clones; roughly 85% were seen once. Described time point: week 23, last vaccination. With topical imiquimod, each dose of the vaccine consisted of 300 ug of mutant IDH1 20-mer peptide. CDR1 is WNHNN, CDR2 SYGVQD, per germline (reference sequence). The CDR3 is 11 amino acids. The V gene end was trimmed by 6 bases and the J gene end by 13 bases; junction bases not matched to a gene: 5. On this clone itself: Its antigen is not known.

The sequenced sample was PBMCs, obtained from a glioma patient whose treatment included an IDH1 peptide vaccine. The chain carries TRBV10-1 and TRBJ1-2; 10 nucleotides line up with TRBD1. This TCR came from a man aged 25-45 years with glioma. Some clones in this sample may be carry-over from other donors' samples. The CDR3 is CASRGTGAVTF. In DNA, the CDR3 is TGCGCCAGCAGGGGGACAGGGGCAGTCACCTTC.